This TCR beta chain was identified during a study of T cell responses to AZD1222 COVID-19 vaccine. Study-wide findings and caveats: Spike was spanned by vaccine-associated CD4 TCRs, which were dominant at 160-218 and 743-854.

The germline CDR1 and CDR2 sequences are MNHEY and SVGAGI. Trimming pared 4 bases from V and 1 base from J, leaving 11 bases between. This CDR3 spans 15 amino acids. Here immunoSEQ multiplex PCR was the method, and the copy in TCRdb shows in-frame clones only, minus some. The table has 95,000 to 150,000 clones, over 75% seen once. In its sample, this clone was seen a few times. Its antigen is not known. The J gene is TRBJ2-4, the V gene TRBV6-5; D is uncertain. The starting material was peripheral blood, obtained on day 0 of AZD1222 vaccination. The TCR comes from an adult in good health. The CDR3: CASSSQPAAKNIQYF. CDR3 sequence (DNA): TGTGCCAGCAGTTCCCAACCAGCGGCCAAAAACATTCAGTACTTC.